This entry describes one T cell receptor beta chain. Time point denoted: after neoadjuvant nivolumab, at surgical resection. No culture or expansion preceded analysis of these blood cells. Some clones are missing from TCRdb's copy, which holds only in-frame ones; the method was immunoSEQ multiplex PCR. The sample has some 10,000 clones, about 60% seen once. This specimen comes from a study of neoadjuvant anti-PD-1 for oral cavity cancer. Sequenced here: PBMCs, sampled after nivolumab (anti-PD-1) treatment. This sequence originates from a person aged 40 to 85 with oral cavity squamous cell carcinoma.

The CDR3 is CASTSTGLTEAFF. In DNA, the CDR3 is TGTGCCAGCACCTCAACAGGGCTTACTGAAGCTTTCTTT. The chain employs TRBV2 and TRBJ1-1; maybe TRBD1 (6 bases). The CDR3 has 13 residues. Germline V gives CDR1 SNHLY, CDR2 FYNNEI. The ends were cut back, 7 bases at V and 5 bases at J, with 14 bases in the middle.